Below are 19 T cell receptor beta chains sequenced from a single sample in a study of blood T cell repertoires in COVID-19. Using immunoSEQ multiplex PCR, the repertoire was profiled, and TCRdb retains in-frame clones only, with some absent. The sample shows more than 200,000 clones, roughly nine tenths of them seen only once. Sample: peripheral blood. Receptors were obtained from a woman aged 50 to 60 with COVID-19, enrolled during active disease.

The CDR3 region has the DNA TGCAGCGTCTCGACAGCTCCATTCACAGATACGCAGTATTTT. Protein product: CSVSTAPFTDTQYF. The chain joins TRBV29-1 to TRBJ2-3; possible D gene TRBD1, 5 bases. V was trimmed by 6 bases and J by 2 bases, leaving 15 bases between them. Looked up from germline, CDR1 is SQVTM and CDR2 is ANQGSEA. The CDR3 spans 14 residues.

The chain has TRBV7-9 and TRBJ2-7; 7 bases map to TRBD2. Unmatched junction bases numbered 9, after V lost 10 bases and J lost 3 bases. This CDR3 region has 13 residues. Germline V lookup: CDR1 SEHNR, CDR2 FQNEAQ (reference sequence). For the CDR3, the DNA is TGTGCCACCCACCGGGGGGACGACTACGAGCAGTACTTC. As protein: CATHRGDDYEQYF.

This clone was seen once. The chain couples TRBV5-8 to TRBJ1-2; TRBD1 matches at 7 bases. V dropped 2 bases and J dropped 12; count of bases not matched to a gene: 1. The CDR3 is 10 amino acids. The V gene's germline CDR1 is SGHTS and CDR2 YDEGEE. The CDR3 nucleotides are TGTGCCAGCAGCTTCCAGGGGGACACCTTC. This gives the protein CASSFQGDTF.

The chain carries TRBV25-1 and TRBJ1-1, with D possibly matching TRBD1 (5 bases). This CDR3 spans 14 amino acids. Trimming took off 2 bases at V and 5 bases at J, with 12 bases between the two ends. CDR1 MGHDK and CDR2 SYGVNS come from the germline V gene. Here the CDR3 reads CASSEGGGGTEAFF. The CDR3 DNA sequence: TGTGCCAGCAGTGAAGGTGGTGGGGGGACTGAAGCTTTCTTT.

The chain links TRBV7-9 to TRBJ2-6; D gene ambiguous. In germline, CDR1 is SEHNR, CDR2 FQNEAQ (reference sequence). The CDR3 totals 15 residues. V was shortened by 2 bases and J by 0 bases, with 5 bases between the two germline ends. The CDR3: CASSLIRSGANVLTF. The CDR3 DNA is TGTGCCAGCAGCTTAATCCGCTCTGGGGCCAACGTCCTGACTTTC.

The chain employs TRBV5-1 and TRBJ2-1; D call uncertain. This CDR3 spans 14 amino acids. Trimming took off 0 bases at V and 10 bases at J, with 14 bases between the two ends. The germline V gene encodes CDR1 SGHRS and CDR2 YFSETQ. The CDR3 coding sequence is TGCGCCAGCAGCTTGGGAAAAGAAACCGGGGAGCAGTTCTTC. Encoded protein: CASSLGKETGEQFF. Complete variable domain (other parts from reference TRBV5-1 and TRBJ2-1): KAGVTQTPRYLIKTRGQQVTLSCSPISGHRSVSWYQQTPGQGLQFLFEYFSETQRNKGNFPGRFSGRQFSNSRSEMNVSTLELGDSALYLCASSLGKETGEQFFGPGTRLTVL.

The chain recombines TRBV6-1 with TRBJ2-1; TRBD1 matches 10 bases. Trimming cost V 0 bases and J 14 bases; bases outside gene matches: 7. Germline CDR1 MNHNS, CDR2 SASEGT. This CDR3 contains 14 residues. The CDR3 here is CASSEAGWGTGEFF. In DNA, the CDR3 is TGTGCCAGCAGTGAAGCGGGGTGGGGGACAGGGGAGTTCTTC.

The CDR3 sequence is CAWSWGQGSSNTIYF. The CDR3 DNA follows: TGTGCCTGGAGTTGGGGACAGGGGAGTTCAAACACCATATATTTT. V gene TRBV30 combines with J gene TRBJ1-3; TRBD1 matches at 10 bases. The CDR3 loop spans 15 amino acids. In germline, CDR1 is GTSNPN, CDR2 SVGIG (reference sequence). Unmatched junction bases numbered 7, after V lost 2 bases and J lost 6 bases.

This rearrangement joins TRBV6-6 to TRBJ1-1; D unresolved. Germline loops: CDR1 MNHNY, CDR2 SVGAGI (reference sequence). With 6 bases removed from V and 4 bases from J, the gap between germline ends came to 6 bases. This CDR3 contains 11 residues. CDR3 nucleotide sequence: TGTGCCAGCAGAGAGGCCACTGAAGCTTTCTTT. Its protein is CASREATEAFF.

This clone occurred a few times. V and J are TRBV5-4 and TRBJ2-2; D is possibly TRBD2 (6 bases). This CDR3 spans 15 amino acids. Germline V gives CDR1 SGHNT, CDR2 YYREEE (reference sequence). The V end lost 4 bases, the J end lost 0 bases, and 10 bases lay between the germline ends. The CDR3 DNA reads TGTGCCAGCAGCCGCGGGACGGCGAACACCGGGGAGCTGTTTTTT. The encoded protein is CASSRGTANTGELFF.

Only a few counts were recorded for this clone. The chain has TRBV7-9 and TRBJ2-1; TRBD2 aligns across 12 bases. The CDR3 is 19 amino acids. Germline CDR1 is SEHNR and CDR2 is FQNEAQ (reference sequence). V shed 5 bases, J shed 4 bases, and the junction held 15 bases outside the gene matches. The CDR3 coding sequence is TGTGCCAGCAGCCCCATCTGGAGACTAGCGGGGGTTAAGTACAATGAGCAGTTCTTC. Translating gives CASSPIWRLAGVKYNEQFF.

The rearrangement uses TRBV30 and TRBJ1-6, with D maybe TRBD1 (5 bases). The germline V gene has CDR1 GTSNPN and CDR2 SVGIG (reference sequence). The germline V and J ends were trimmed by 1 base and 7 bases, with 11 bases remaining between them. The CDR3 sequence is 14 residues long. The CDR3, as DNA: TGTGCCTGGAGTGGTCAGGGCCCGAATTCACCCCTCCACTTT. As protein: CAWSGQGPNSPLHF.

The chain couples TRBV19 to TRBJ1-2, with D possibly matching TRBD1 (6 bases). V was cut by 5 bases and J by 4 bases, with 11 bases left in between. This CDR3 region has 13 residues. The germline V gene encodes CDR1 LNHDA and CDR2 SQIVND (reference sequence). The CDR3 DNA follows: TGTGCCAGTAGTTTCCGGGACATCTATGGCTACACCTTC. It is translated as CASSFRDIYGYTF.

This clone was recorded only once. The chain uses TRBV27 and TRBJ1-2; tentative D call: TRBD1 (6 bases). Trimming removed 3 bases from V and 8 bases from J, with 16 bases in between. The germline V gene has CDR1 MNHEY and CDR2 SMNVEV (reference sequence). CDR3 length: 14 amino acids. CDR3 coding DNA: TGTGCCAGCAGTTTTTTATCGACAGGATGGGGCTACACCTTC. This encodes CASSFLSTGWGYTF.

The chain employs TRBV7-2 and TRBJ2-7; D is unclear. The germline V gene encodes CDR1 SGHTA and CDR2 FQGNSA. The CDR3 is 15 amino acids. V shed 2 bases and J shed 0 bases, with 11 bases lying between them. The CDR3 DNA reads as TGTGCCAGCAGCTTATGGCACCTTTTCTCCTACGAGCAGTACTTC. It yields the protein CASSLWHLFSYEQYF.

The chain combines TRBV3-1 (or the pseudogene TRBV3-2) with TRBJ2-6, with a weak D call TRBD2 (5 bases). V lost 4 bases, J lost 0 bases, and 16 bases lay in between. This CDR3 has 18 residues. From germline, CDR1 is LGHDT and CDR2 YNNKEL (reference sequence). The CDR3, as DNA: TGTGCCAGCAGCCCCGGCTGGACGGGAAACTCTGGGGCCAACGTCCTGACTTTC. This sequence encodes CASSPGWTGNSGANVLTF.

This chain joins TRBV25-1 and TRBJ2-2, with a tentative D call TRBD1 (5 bases). In germline, CDR1 is MGHDK, CDR2 SYGVNS. The V end lost 3 bases, the J end lost 0 bases, and 11 bases lay between the germline ends. The CDR3 is 16 amino acids. In DNA form, the CDR3 reads TGTGCCAGCAGTGATCGACAGACTGCGAACACCGGGGAGCTGTTTTTT. Protein product: CASSDRQTANTGELFF.

V is TRBV27 and J is TRBJ1-2; the D is unclear. V shed 8 bases and J shed 4 bases, with 26 bases lying between them. Germline CDR1 MNHEY, CDR2 SMNVEV (reference sequence). The length of the CDR3 is 17 residues. The CDR3 loop reads CASRLFPPQEGTYGYTF. CDR3 in DNA: TGTGCCAGCCGCCTCTTCCCGCCCCAGGAGGGAACCTATGGCTACACCTTC.

The CDR3 region is CARSLDDSQRQPQHF. The CDR3 DNA reads TGTGCCAGAAGCCTGGATGACAGTCAACGTCAGCCCCAGCATTTT. The chain links TRBV5-3 to TRBJ1-5; weak D call: TRBD1 (5 bases). TRBV5-3 is noted as an ORF with a role that remains uncertain. V was pared by 4 bases and J by 6 bases, with 17 bases between. The CDR3 loop spans 15 amino acids.